One T cell receptor beta chain is described in this entry. Its target is not known. Germline CDR1 is MNHEY and CDR2 is SMNVEV (reference sequence). Trimming pared 5 bases from V and 1 base from J, leaving 8 bases between. The CDR3 totals 13 residues. The authors prepared the TCRbeta library with unique molecular identifiers. Each CDR3 protein is one row after TCRdb ran MiXCR on the PCR reads. The data show hundreds of thousands of distinct CDR3 sequences, about 10% seen once. The record originates from a study of T-cell reconstitution after alpha-beta-depleted transplantation in children. Points from the study as a whole: There were some patients whose high TCRbeta diversity at day 60 came from surviving recipient T cells and thymic progenitors. Several hundred rapidly expanded clones from non-depleted graft cells reportedly supplied alpha-beta T cells about two months post-transplant.

V usage is TRBV27 and J usage is TRBJ2-5, with TRBD1 as a possible D gene (5 bases). This material consisted of PBMCs, taken before TCRalphabeta/CD19-depleted stem cell transplant. This TCR derives from a child aged 2-15 years with inherited bone marrow failure, due to receive a stem cell transplant. In nucleotides, the CDR3 is TGTGCCAGCAGTCTACAGGTCCAAGAGACCCAGTACTTC. This sequence encodes CASSLQVQETQYF.